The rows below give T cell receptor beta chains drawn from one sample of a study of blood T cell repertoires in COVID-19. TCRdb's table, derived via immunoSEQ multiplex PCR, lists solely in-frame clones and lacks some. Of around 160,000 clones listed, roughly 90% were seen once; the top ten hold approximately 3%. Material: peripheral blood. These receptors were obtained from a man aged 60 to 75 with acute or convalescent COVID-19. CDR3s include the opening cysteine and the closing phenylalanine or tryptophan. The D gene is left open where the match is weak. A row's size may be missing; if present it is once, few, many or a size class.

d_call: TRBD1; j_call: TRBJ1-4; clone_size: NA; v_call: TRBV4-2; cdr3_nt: TGTGCCAGCAGCGGACGGACAGGGAGACGGAATGAAAAACTGTTTTTT; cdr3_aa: CASSGRTGRRNEKLFF
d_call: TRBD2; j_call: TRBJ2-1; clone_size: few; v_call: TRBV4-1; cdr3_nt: TGCGCCAGCAGCCCGGGGGGTGGGGAGCAGTTCTTC; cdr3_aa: CASSPGGGEQFF
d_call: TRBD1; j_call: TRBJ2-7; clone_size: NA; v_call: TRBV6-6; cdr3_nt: TGTGCCAGCAGACAGGGGACAGGGCTCTCCTACGAGCAGTACTTC; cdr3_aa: CASRQGTGLSYEQYF
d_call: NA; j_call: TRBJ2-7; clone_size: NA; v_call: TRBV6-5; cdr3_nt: TGTGCCAGCAGTTTCAGGGTCCACGAGCAGTACTTC; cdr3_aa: CASSFRVHEQYF
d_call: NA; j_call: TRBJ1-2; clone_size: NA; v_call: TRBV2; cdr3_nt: TGTGCCAGCAATCCGACAGCTGGCTATGGCTACACCTTC; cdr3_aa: CASNPTAGYGYTF
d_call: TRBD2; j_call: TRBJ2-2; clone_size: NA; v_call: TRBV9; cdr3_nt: TGTGCCAGCAGCGTAGAGGGAGGGAGCGGAACCGGGGAGCTGTTTTTT; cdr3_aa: CASSVEGGSGTGELFF
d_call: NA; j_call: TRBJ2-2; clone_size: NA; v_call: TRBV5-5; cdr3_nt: TGTGCCAGCAGCTTGGCAGGGACAAACACCGGGGAGCTGTTTTTT; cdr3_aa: CASSLAGTNTGELFF
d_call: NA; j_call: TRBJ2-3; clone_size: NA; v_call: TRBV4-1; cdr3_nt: TGCGCCAGCAGCCAAGATCTAGGGCAGCGGAGACGCACAGATACGCAGTATTTT; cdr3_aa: CASSQDLGQRRRTDTQYF
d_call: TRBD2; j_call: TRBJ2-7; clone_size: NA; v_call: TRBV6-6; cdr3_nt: TGTGCCAGCCTTTTTGGCGGGACTAGCCTTCACGAGCAGTACTTC; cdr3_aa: CASLFGGTSLHEQYF
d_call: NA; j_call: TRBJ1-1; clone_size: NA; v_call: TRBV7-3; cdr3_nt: TGTGCCAGCAGGCAGGGCACGAACACTGAAGCTTTCTTT; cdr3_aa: CASRQGTNTEAFF
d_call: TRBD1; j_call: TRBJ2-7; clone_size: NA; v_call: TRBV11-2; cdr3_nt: TGTGCCAGCAGCGCCCGGGACAGGGGTCTCTACGAGCAGTACTTC; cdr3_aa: CASSARDRGLYEQYF
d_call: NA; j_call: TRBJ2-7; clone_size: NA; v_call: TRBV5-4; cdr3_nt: TGTGCCAGCAGCTTGTCGGCCTTGGGGGGCTACGAGCAGTACTTC; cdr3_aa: CASSLSALGGYEQYF
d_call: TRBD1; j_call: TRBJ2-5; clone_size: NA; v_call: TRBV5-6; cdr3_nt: TGTGCCAGCAGCTCCCGGGACAGAGAGACCCAGTACTTC; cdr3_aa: CASSSRDRETQYF
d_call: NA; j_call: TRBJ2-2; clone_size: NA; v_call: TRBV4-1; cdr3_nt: TGCGCCAGCAGCCAAGTTATGGGCGCCGGATTGAACACCGGGGAGCTGTTTTTT; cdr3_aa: CASSQVMGAGLNTGELFF
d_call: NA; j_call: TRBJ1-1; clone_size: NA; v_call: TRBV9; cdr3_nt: TGTGCCAGCAGCGTAGGGGGAGGGGCAATGAACACTGAAGCTTTCTTT; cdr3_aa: CASSVGGGAMNTEAFF
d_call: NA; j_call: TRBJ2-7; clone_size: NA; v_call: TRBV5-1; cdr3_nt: TGCGCCAGCAGCTCGGGGGACGGATACTACGAGCAGTACTTC; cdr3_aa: CASSSGDGYYEQYF
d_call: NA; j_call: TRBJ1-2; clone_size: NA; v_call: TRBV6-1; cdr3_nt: TGTGCCAGTAAAACGGAGACTAACTATGGCTACACCTTC; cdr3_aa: CASKTETNYGYTF
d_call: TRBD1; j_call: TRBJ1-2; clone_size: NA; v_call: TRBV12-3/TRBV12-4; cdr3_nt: TGTGCCAGCCAGGGGGACAGCTATGGCTACACCTTC; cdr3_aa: CASQGDSYGYTF
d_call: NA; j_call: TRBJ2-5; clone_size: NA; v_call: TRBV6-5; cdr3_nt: TGTGCCAGCAGTTACGGTCAGCGAGAGACCCAGTACTTC; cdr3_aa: CASSYGQRETQYF
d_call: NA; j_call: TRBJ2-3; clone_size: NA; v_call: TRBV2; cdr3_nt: TGTGCCAGCAGTGAACAGTCAGATACGCAGTATTTT; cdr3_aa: CASSEQSDTQYF
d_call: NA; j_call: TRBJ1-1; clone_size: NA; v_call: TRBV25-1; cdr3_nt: TGTGCCAGCACCCCCGCCCGGGGGGAGAGCACTGAAGCTTTCTTT; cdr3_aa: CASTPARGESTEAFF
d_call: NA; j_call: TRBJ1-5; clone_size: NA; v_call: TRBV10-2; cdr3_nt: TGCGCCAGCAGTCCTAGAGTAGGCCAGCCCCAGCATTTT; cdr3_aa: CASSPRVGQPQHF
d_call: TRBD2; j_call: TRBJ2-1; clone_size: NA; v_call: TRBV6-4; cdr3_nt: TGTGCCAGCAGTGACTTGAAGCGGGGGGCCTACAATGAGCAGTTCTTC; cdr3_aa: CASSDLKRGAYNEQFF
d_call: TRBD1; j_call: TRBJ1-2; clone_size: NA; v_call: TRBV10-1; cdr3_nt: TGCGCCAGCAGTGACGGGACAGGGGTTCTTGGCTACACCTTC; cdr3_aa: CASSDGTGVLGYTF
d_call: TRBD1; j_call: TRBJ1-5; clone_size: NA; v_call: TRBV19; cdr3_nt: TGTGCCAGTAGTATAGCCAACAGGGGCGATCAGCCCCAGCATTTT; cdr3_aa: CASSIANRGDQPQHF
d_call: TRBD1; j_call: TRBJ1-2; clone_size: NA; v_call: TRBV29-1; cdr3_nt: TGCAGCGTTGCGACAGGACAGGGGACTAACTATGGCTACACCTTC; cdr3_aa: CSVATGQGTNYGYTF
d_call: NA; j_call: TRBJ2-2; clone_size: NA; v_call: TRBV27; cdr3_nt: TGTGCCAGCAGTTTAGCGGGGTTCTCCGGGGAGCTGTTTTTT; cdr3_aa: CASSLAGFSGELFF
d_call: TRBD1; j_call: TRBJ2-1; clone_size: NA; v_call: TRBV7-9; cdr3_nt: TGTGCCAGCAGCTCACAGGGGAATAATGAGCAGTTCTTC; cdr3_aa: CASSSQGNNEQFF
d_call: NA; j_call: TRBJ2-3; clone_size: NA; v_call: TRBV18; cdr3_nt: TGTGCCAGCTCACCTTTTTACGCGGGGTCTAGCACAGATACGCAGTATTTT; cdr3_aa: CASSPFYAGSSTDTQYF
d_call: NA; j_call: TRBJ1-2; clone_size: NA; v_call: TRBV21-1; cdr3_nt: TGTGCCAGCAGCACCCGAAGGGACACCTATGGCTACACCTTC; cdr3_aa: CASSTRRDTYGYTF
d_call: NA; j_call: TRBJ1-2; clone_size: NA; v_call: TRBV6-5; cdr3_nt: TGTGCCAGCTCCTACCCCGAAAACTCTAACTATGGCTACACCTTC; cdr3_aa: CASSYPENSNYGYTF
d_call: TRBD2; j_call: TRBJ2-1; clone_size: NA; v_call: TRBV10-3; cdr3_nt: TGTGCCATCACGAGGGCTAGCGGGGGGATCAACAATGAGCAGTTCTTC; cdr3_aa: CAITRASGGINNEQFF
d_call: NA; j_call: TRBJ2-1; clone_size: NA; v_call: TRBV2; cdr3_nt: TGTGCCAGCAGTCCGGTTCAGCGGTACAATGAGCAGTTCTTC; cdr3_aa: CASSPVQRYNEQFF
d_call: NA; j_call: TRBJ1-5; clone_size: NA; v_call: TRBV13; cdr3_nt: TGTGCCAGCAGCGCCTCCTATAGCAATCAGCCCCAGCATTTT; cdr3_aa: CASSASYSNQPQHF
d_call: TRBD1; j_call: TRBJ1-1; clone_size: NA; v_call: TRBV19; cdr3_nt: TGTGCCAGTAGTATAGATTGGACAGGGGAAGCTTTCTTT; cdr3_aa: CASSIDWTGEAFF
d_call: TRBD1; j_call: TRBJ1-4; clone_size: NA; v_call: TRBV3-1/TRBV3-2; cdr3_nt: TGTGCCAGCAGCCCCGGACAGGGTAGGGCAAAACTGTTTTTT; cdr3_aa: CASSPGQGRAKLFF
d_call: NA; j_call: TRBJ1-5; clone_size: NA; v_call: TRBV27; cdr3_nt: TGTGCCAGCAGTTTTGTTGGCCAGCCCCAGCATTTT; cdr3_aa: CASSFVGQPQHF
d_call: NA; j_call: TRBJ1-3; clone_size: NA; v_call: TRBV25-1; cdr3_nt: TGTGCCAGCAGTGACCTCTATAAACAGGGAGCATCTGGAAACACCATATATTTT; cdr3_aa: CASSDLYKQGASGNTIYF
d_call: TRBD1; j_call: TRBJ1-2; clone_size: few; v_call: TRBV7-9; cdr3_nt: TGTGCCAGCAGCCTCGGACAGGGCGGTATGGACTATGGCTACACCTTC; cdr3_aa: CASSLGQGGMDYGYTF
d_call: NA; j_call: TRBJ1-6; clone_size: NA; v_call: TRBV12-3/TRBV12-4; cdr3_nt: TGTGCCAGCAGTTTCGGTTATTCACCCCTCCACTTT; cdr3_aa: CASSFGYSPLHF
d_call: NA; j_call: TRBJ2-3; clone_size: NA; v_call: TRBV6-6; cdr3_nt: TGTGCCAGCAGCCGAGAGGGGGGGCCAACAGATACGCAGTATTTT; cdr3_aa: CASSREGGPTDTQYF
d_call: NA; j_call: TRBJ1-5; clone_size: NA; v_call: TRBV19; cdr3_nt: TGTGCCAGTAGTACCACTCTTGGTAGTAGTAATCAGCCCCAGCATTTT; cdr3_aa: CASSTTLGSSNQPQHF
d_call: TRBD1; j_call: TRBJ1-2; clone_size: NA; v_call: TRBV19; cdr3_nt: TGTGCCAGTAGTACACCGGGGGACAGAGATGGCTACACCTTC; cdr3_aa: CASSTPGDRDGYTF
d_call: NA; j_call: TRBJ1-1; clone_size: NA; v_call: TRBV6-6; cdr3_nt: TGTGCCAGCACCCTCAGGAACACTGAAGCTTTCTTT; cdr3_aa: CASTLRNTEAFF
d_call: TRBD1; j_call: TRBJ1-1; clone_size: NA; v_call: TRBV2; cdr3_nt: TGTGCCGCAGGACAGGGTTTTAACACTGAAGCTTTCTTT; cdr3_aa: CAAGQGFNTEAFF
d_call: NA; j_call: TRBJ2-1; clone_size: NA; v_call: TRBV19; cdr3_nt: TGTGCCAGTAGTGTTAACAGGGGAGGCGTCTACAATGAGCAGTTCTTC; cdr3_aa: CASSVNRGGVYNEQFF
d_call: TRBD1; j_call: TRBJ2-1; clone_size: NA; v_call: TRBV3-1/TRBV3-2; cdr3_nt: TGTGCCAGCAGCGCCGGACAGGGGGCGCACAATGAGCAGTTCTTC; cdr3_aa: CASSAGQGAHNEQFF
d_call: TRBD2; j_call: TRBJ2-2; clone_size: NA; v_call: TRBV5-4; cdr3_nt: TGTGCCAGCAGCTTCGGGGGGAAGAACACCGGGGAGCTGTTTTTT; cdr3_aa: CASSFGGKNTGELFF
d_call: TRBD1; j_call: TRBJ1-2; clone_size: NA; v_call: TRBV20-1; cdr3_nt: TGCAGTGCTAGTCCCGCCCAGGGGACAGGGGGCAGCTATGGCTACACCTTC; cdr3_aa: CSASPAQGTGGSYGYTF
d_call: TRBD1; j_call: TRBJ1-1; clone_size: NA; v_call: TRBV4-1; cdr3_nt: TGCGCCAGCAGCCAAGTAACAGGGGACACTGAAGCTTTCTTT; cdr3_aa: CASSQVTGDTEAFF
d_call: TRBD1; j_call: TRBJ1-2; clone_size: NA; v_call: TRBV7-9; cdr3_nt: TGTGCCAGCAGCTTACAAGAGGGGGCCTATGGCTACACCTTC; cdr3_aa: CASSLQEGAYGYTF
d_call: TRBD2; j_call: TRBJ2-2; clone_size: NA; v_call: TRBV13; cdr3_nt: TGTGCCAGCAGCTTACGGGGGGAGAGCACCGGGGAGCTGTTTTTT; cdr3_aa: CASSLRGESTGELFF
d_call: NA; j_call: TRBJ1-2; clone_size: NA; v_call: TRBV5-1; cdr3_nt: TGCGCCAGCAGCTTGGGGGAGACCTACTATGGCTACACCTTC; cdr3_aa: CASSLGETYYGYTF
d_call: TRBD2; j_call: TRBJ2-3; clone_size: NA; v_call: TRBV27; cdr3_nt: TGTGCCAGCAGACTAGCGGGGGGGCGAACAGATACGCAGTATTTT; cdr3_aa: CASRLAGGRTDTQYF